This T cell receptor beta chain came from a study of blood T cell repertoires in COVID-19. In the study overall: Acute and convalescent COVID-19 specimens originated in the United States, Italy and Spain. T cells, B-cell-depleted T cells, or PBMCs provided the cDNA or gDNA that served as material.

In its sample, this clone was seen a few times. Germline lookup yields CDR1 SQVTM and CDR2 ANQGSEA. This CDR3 has 12 residues. V was trimmed by 2 bases and J by 4 bases, leaving 7 bases between them. In the original analysis: Counts of nucleated cells, estimated from reference gene primer amplification, were obtained. TCRdb's table, derived via immunoSEQ multiplex PCR, lists solely in-frame clones and lacks some. Clone size and V and J calls were adopted from that table, with D and trimming inferred from the DNA. Here the sample spans 200,000 to 300,000 clones, 70% to 85% being singletons. This receptor was obtained from a man in his forties or fifties who had recovered from COVID-19. The V gene is TRBV29-1, the J gene TRBJ2-3; no clear D gene. The sequencing sample was made of peripheral blood. The CDR3, as DNA: TGCAGCGTTGAAACTGCGGCAGATACGCAGTATTTT. Its protein is CSVETAADTQYF.